This T cell receptor beta chain was observed in a study of CD8+ T cells in alopecia areata. Study conclusions and caveats: Many expanded lesional clones persisted during tofacitinib (in both scalp and blood). Scalp clonality decreased significantly with tofacitinib, and so did expanded CD8+ clones among the top 100.

The treatment is: oral pan-JAK inhibitor, 5-10 mg twice daily. Samples from alopecia areata patients were lesional scalp punch biopsies and peripheral blood. Both CD4+ and CD8+ T cells were separated by sorting PBMCs. Sequencing templates came from extracted RNA that was reverse transcribed into cDNA. TCRdb's table, derived via immunoSEQ multiplex PCR, lists solely in-frame clones and lacks some. The table includes under 250,000 clones, 66% detected once. This CDR3 spans 14 amino acids. With 6 bases removed from V and 0 bases from J, the gap between germline ends came to 10 bases. Per germline, CDR1 SNHLY and CDR2 FYNNEI. In the case of this clone: Its antigen is undetermined.

This chain uses TRBV2 with TRBJ2-3, with D tentatively TRBD1 (6 bases). The TCR comes from a human donor with alopecia areata. The material was CD4+ T cells sorted from blood, obtained between weeks 44 and 45, from a patient treated with tofacitinib. DNA of the CDR3: TGTGCCAGCAGACAGGGCCATAGCACAGATACGCAGTATTTT. Translated, it gives CASRQGHSTDTQYF.